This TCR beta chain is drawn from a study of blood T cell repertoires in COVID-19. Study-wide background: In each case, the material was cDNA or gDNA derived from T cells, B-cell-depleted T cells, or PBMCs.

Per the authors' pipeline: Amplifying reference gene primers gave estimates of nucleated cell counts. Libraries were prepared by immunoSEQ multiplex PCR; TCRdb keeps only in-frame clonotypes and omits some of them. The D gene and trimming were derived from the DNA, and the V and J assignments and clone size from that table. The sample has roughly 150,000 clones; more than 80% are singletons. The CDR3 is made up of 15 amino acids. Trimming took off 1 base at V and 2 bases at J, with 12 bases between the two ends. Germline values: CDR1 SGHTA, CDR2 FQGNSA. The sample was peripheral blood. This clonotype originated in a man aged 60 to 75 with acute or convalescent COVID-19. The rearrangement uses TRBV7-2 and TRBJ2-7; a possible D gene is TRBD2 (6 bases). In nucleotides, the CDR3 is TGTGCCAGCAGCTTAGTGCCCGGCGGGGCCTACGAGCAGTACTTC. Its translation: CASSLVPGGAYEQYF.